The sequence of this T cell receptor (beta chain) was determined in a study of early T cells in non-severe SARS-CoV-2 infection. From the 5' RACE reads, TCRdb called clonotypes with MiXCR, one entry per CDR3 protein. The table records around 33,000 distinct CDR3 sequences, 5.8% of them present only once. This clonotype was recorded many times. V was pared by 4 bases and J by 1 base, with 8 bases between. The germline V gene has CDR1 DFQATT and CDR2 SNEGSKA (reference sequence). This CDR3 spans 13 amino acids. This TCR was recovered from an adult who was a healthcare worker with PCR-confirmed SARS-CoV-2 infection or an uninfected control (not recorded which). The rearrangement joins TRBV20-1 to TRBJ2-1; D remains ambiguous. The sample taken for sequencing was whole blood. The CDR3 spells CSATSHSYNEQFF. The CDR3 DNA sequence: TGCAGTGCTACTAGTCATTCCTACAATGAGCAGTTCTTC.